The 10 T cell receptor beta chains given below trace back to one sample, sequenced in a study of T cells in Graves' hyperthyroidism and ophthalmopathy. Amplified regions were TCR beta CDR3 sequences from RNA transcripts. HTBI primers drove first-round RT-PCR of the TCR CDR3. TCRdb fed the multiplex PCR reads into MiXCR, producing one record per CDR3 protein. Here the sample spans 560,000 or so distinct CDR3 sequences, about 45% being singletons. Sequenced sample: peripheral blood or thyroid tissue (not recorded which). Receptors were obtained from a woman younger than 30 with Graves' hyperthyroidism.

This clonotype was observed at least ten times. V usage is TRBV24-1 and J usage is TRBJ1-2; D is unclear. The CDR3 runs to 14 residues. Germline assignment: CDR1 KGHDR and CDR2 SFDVKD. Between the trimmed V and J ends, which lost 0 bases and 4 bases, there was a span of 8 bases. CDR3 DNA: TGTGCCACCAGTGATTTGTTACAGACCTATGGCTACACCTTC. Translation gives CATSDLLQTYGYTF.

This clonotype occurred many times. The chain couples TRBV24-1 to TRBJ1-5; 11 nucleotides agree with TRBD1. The CDR3 runs to 16 residues. V shed 5 bases, J shed 6 bases, and the junction held 8 bases outside the gene matches. Per germline, CDR1 KGHDR and CDR2 SFDVKD. The CDR3 sequence: CATSVRDRGFGQPQHF. CDR3 DNA sequence: TGTGCCACCAGTGTACGGGACAGGGGGTTCGGTCAGCCCCAGCATTTT.

The sample holds many counts of this clonotype. The rearrangement uses TRBV29-1 and TRBJ2-7; D might be TRBD1 (5 bases). The V gene lost 6 bases and the J gene lost 3 bases, with 21 bases spanning the gap. CDR1 and CDR2 (germline): SQVTM, ANQGSEA. The CDR3 spans 15 residues. CDR3 sequence reads: CSVLVGWQGGYEQYF. Written as DNA, the CDR3 is TGCAGCGTCCTGGTTGGGTGGCAGGGTGGCTACGAGCAGTACTTC.

This clonotype was seen many times. The V and J genes are TRBV29-1 and TRBJ2-2, with 10 bases aligning to TRBD2. The J segment lost 6 bases and the V segment lost 7 bases, leaving 5 bases of the junction unmatched. Germline V lookup: CDR1 SQVTM, CDR2 ANQGSEA. CDR3 length: 13 residues. The CDR3 reads CSAAGGDAGELFF. In nucleotides, the CDR3 is TGCAGCGCAGCGGGAGGGGACGCCGGGGAGCTGTTTTTT.

This clonotype appeared many times. V is TRBV10-3 and J is TRBJ1-1; D is undetermined. The CDR3 contains 13 residues. Germline V lookup: CDR1 ENHRY, CDR2 SYGVKD. Trimming pared 7 bases from V and 1 base from J, leaving 10 bases between. CDR3 in DNA: TGTGCCATCAAGGGCTCCCCGAACACTGAAGCTTTCTTT. Encoded protein: CAIKGSPNTEAFF.

The chain couples TRBV5-1 to TRBJ1-1; possibly TRBD1 for D (5 bases). CDR1 and CDR2 (germline): SGHRS, YFSETQ. V lost 5 bases to trimming and J lost 1 base, with 12 bases between them. CDR3 length equals 14 residues. CDR3 protein: CASRRGNKNTEAFF. As DNA, the CDR3 is TGCGCCAGCAGGAGGGGAAACAAGAACACTGAAGCTTTCTTT. The full variable domain, rest sourced from reference TRBV5-1 and TRBJ1-1, is KAGVTQTPRYLIKTRGQQVTLSCSPISGHRSVSWYQQTPGQGLQFLFEYFSETQRNKGNFPGRFSGRQFSNSRSEMNVSTLELGDSALYLCASRRGNKNTEAFFGQGTRLTVV.

In nucleotides, the CDR3 is TGTGCCACTAAGGACGCAAGCAATCAGCCCCAGCATTTT. Its translation is CATKDASNQPQHF. V is TRBV24-1 and J is TRBJ1-5; D gene unclear. CDR1 KGHDR and CDR2 SFDVKD come from the germline V gene. Trimming pared 10 bases from V and 1 base from J, leaving 10 bases between. CDR3 size: 13 residues.

V and J are TRBV5-1 and TRBJ2-7; 8 bases fit TRBD2. Trimming removed 5 bases from V and 4 bases from J; junction bases left unmatched: 11. CDR3 size: 15 residues. Germline V gene data show CDR1 as SGHRS and CDR2 as YFSETQ. Here the CDR3 DNA reads TGCGCCAGCAGTGGTGCGGGAGGAGATCTTTACGAGCAGTACTTC. Translating gives CASSGAGGDLYEQYF.

V and J are TRBV7-9 and TRBJ1-1; maybe TRBD1 (5 bases). The CDR3 is 14 amino acids. The V gene lost 6 bases and the J gene lost 4 bases, with 15 bases spanning the gap. The germline gives CDR1 SEHNR, CDR2 FQNEAQ (reference sequence). The CDR3 loop reads CASSYSGGVTEAFF. The DNA of the CDR3 is TGTGCCAGCAGTTACTCTGGGGGAGTCACTGAAGCTTTCTTT.

The chain is built from TRBV24-1 and TRBJ2-7, with TRBD1 as a possible D gene (6 bases). The V gene lost 2 bases and the J gene lost 3 bases, with 13 bases spanning the gap. There are 15 residues in the CDR3. Per germline, CDR1 KGHDR and CDR2 SFDVKD. CDR3 loop: CATSDSGQGFYEQYF. Written as DNA, the CDR3 is TGTGCCACCAGTGATTCCGGGCAGGGGTTCTACGAGCAGTACTTC.